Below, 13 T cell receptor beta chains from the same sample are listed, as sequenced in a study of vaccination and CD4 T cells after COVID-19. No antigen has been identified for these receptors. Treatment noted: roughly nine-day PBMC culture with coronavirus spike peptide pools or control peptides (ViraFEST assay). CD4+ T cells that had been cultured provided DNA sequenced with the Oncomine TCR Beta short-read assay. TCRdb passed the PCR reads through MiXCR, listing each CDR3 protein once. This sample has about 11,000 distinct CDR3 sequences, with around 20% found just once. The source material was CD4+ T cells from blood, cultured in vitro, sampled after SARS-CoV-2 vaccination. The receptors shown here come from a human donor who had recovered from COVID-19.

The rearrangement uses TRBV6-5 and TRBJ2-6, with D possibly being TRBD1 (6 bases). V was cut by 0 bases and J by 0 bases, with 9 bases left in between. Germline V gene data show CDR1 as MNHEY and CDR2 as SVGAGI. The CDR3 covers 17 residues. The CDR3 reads CASSYSGQSSGANVLTF. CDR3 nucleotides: TGTGCCAGCAGTTACTCGGGACAAAGCTCTGGGGCCAACGTCCTGACTTTC.

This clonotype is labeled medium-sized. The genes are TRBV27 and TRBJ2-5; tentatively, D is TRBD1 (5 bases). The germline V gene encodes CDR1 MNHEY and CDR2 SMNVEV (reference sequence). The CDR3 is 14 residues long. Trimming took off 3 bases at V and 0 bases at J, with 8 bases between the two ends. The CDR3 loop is CASSLTEYQETQYF. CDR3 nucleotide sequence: TGTGCCAGCAGTTTGACAGAATACCAAGAGACCCAGTACTTC.

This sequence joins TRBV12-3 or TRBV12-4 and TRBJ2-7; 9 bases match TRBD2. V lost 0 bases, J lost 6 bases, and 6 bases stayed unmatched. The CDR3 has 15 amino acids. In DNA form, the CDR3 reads TGTGCCAGCAGTTTAGCGGGTAGCGGGAGCCGCGAGCAGTACTTC. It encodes CASSLAGSGSREQYF.

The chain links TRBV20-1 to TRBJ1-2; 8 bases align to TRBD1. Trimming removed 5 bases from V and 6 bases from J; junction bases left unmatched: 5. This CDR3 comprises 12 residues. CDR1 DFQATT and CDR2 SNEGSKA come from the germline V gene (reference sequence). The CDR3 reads CSAGQGRDGYTF. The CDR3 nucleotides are TGCAGTGCTGGACAGGGCCGCGATGGCTACACCTTC.

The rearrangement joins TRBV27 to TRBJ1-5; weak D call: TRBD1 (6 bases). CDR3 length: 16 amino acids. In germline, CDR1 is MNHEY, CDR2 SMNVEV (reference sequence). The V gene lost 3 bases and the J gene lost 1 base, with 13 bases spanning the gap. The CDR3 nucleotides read TGTGCCAGCAGTTTCAGGGGCGCGGTGAGCAATCAGCCCCAGCATTTT. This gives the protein CASSFRGAVSNQPQHF.

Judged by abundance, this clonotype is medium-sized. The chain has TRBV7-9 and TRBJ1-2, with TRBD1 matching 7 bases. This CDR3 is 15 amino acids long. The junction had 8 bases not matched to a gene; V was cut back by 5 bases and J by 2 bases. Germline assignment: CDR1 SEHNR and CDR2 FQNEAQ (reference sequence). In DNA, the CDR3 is TGTGCCAGCAGCGTCGGGACAGCCACCAACTATGGCTACACCTTC. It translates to CASSVGTATNYGYTF.

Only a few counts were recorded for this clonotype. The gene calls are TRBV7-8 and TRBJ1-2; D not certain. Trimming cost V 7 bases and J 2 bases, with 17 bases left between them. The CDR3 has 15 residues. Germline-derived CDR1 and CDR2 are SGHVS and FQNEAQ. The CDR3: CASTDQGRENYGYTF. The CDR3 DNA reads TGTGCCAGCACCGATCAAGGGCGTGAGAACTATGGCTACACCTTC.

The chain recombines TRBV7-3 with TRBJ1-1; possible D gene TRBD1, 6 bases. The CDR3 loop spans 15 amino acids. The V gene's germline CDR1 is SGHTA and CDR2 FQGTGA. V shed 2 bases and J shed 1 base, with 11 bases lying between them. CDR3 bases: TGTGCCAGCAGCTTAGATGGGACAAGGAACACTGAAGCTTTCTTT. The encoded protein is CASSLDGTRNTEAFF.

The CDR3 reads CASSPQGLDNEQFF. CDR3 nucleotides: TGTGCCAGCTCACCTCAGGGTCTTGACAATGAGCAGTTCTTC. This sequence joins TRBV18 and TRBJ2-1, with D tentatively TRBD1 (5 bases). The V gene lost 3 bases and the J gene lost 5 bases, with 11 bases spanning the gap. The CDR3 spans 14 residues. Looked up from germline, CDR1 is KGHSH and CDR2 is LQKENI.

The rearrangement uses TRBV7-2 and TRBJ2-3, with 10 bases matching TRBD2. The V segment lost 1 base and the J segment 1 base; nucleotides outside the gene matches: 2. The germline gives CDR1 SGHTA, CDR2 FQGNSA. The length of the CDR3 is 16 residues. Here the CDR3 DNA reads TGTGCCAGCAGCTTAGTTGGGACTAGCGGCACAGATACGCAGTATTTT. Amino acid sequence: CASSLVGTSGTDTQYF.

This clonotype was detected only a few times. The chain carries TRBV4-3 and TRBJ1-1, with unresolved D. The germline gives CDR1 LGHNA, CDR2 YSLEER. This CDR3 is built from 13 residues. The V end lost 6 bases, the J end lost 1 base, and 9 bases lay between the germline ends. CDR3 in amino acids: CASSIDGNTEAFF. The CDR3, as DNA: TGCGCCAGCAGTATTGACGGGAACACTGAAGCTTTCTTT.

CDR3 residues: CASSLGQGAQPQHF. CDR3 in DNA: TGCGCCAGCAGCTTGGGACAGGGGGCTCAGCCCCAGCATTTT. This rearrangement joins TRBV5-1 to TRBJ1-5; 10 positions match TRBD1. V lost 0 bases, J lost 6 bases, and 0 bases stayed unmatched. The CDR3 has 14 amino acids. From germline, CDR1 is SGHRS and CDR2 YFSETQ.

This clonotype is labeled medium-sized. The CDR3 DNA is TGCAGTGCTTCCCGGGACAGATCCTATGGCTACACCTTC. Protein product: CSASRDRSYGYTF. The V call is TRBV20-1, the J call TRBJ1-2; 7 nucleotides agree with TRBD1. The CDR3 sequence is 13 residues long. V trimming: 5 bases; J trimming: 4 bases; junction bases outside the gene matches: 7. The germline gives CDR1 DFQATT, CDR2 SNEGSKA (reference sequence).